The 31 T cell receptor beta chains reported below all come from one sample, sequenced in a study of cytomegalovirus exposure and HLA in healthy donors. The table came from immunoSEQ multiplex PCR; TCRdb's copy has only in-frame clones and leaves some out. The sample carries around 240,000 clones, 90% recorded once. Sequencing was performed on PBMCs. These receptors originate from a woman aged 18-35 years in good health and CMV-seronegative.

The chain recombines TRBV6-1 with TRBJ2-3; D unresolved. The CDR3 sequence is 15 residues long. CDR1 and CDR2 (germline): MNHNS, SASEGT. V gave up 0 bases and J gave up 1 base, with 8 bases separating them. CDR3 protein: CASSEARRGTDTQYF. The CDR3 DNA follows: TGTGCCAGCAGTGAAGCTAGACGGGGCACAGATACGCAGTATTTT.

The genes are TRBV7-6 and TRBJ2-1; D perhaps matches TRBD2 (5 bases). The V end was cut by 5 bases, the J end by 0 bases, with 11 bases between. Looked up from germline, CDR1 is SGHVS and CDR2 is FNYEAQ. This CDR3 is 15 amino acids long. CDR3 sequence (DNA): TGTGCCAGCAGCGTGACGGGGAGCTCCTACAATGAGCAGTTCTTC. Protein: CASSVTGSSYNEQFF.

V usage is TRBV14 and J usage is TRBJ1-1; no clear D gene. Trimming pared 2 bases from V and 0 bases from J, leaving 4 bases between. This CDR3 is 13 amino acids long. Germline loops: CDR1 SGHDN, CDR2 FVKESK. The CDR3 loop reads CASSQLLNTEAFF. The CDR3, as DNA: TGTGCCAGCAGCCAACTCTTGAACACTGAAGCTTTCTTT.

The chain is built from TRBV2 and TRBJ2-7; 9 positions agree with TRBD2. Trimming cost V 6 bases and J 1 base; bases outside gene matches: 13. This CDR3 has 17 amino acids. CDR1 SNHLY and CDR2 FYNNEI come from the germline V gene. CDR3 amino acids: CASRDPFIAGASYEQYF. The CDR3 coding sequence is TGTGCCAGCAGGGACCCATTTATAGCGGGGGCGTCCTACGAGCAGTACTTC.

This chain joins TRBV25-1 and TRBJ2-1; D is perhaps TRBD1 (5 bases). CDR1 MGHDK and CDR2 SYGVNS come from the germline V gene. The V end was cut by 3 bases, the J end by 7 bases, with 10 bases between. The CDR3 is 13 residues long. CDR3 DNA sequence: TGTGCCAGCAGTGAGCAGGGTGTAAATGAGCAGTTCTTC. Translation gives CASSEQGVNEQFF.

V gene TRBV4-1 combines with J gene TRBJ1-1; a possible D gene is TRBD1 (5 bases). This CDR3 has 15 amino acids. CDR1 is MGHRA and CDR2 is YSYEKL in the germline V gene. With 0 bases removed from V and 4 bases from J, the gap between germline ends came to 12 bases. Written as DNA, the CDR3 is TGCGCCAGCAGCCAAGATGCCCTCGACAGCACTGAAGCTTTCTTT. Translating it yields CASSQDALDSTEAFF.

V and J are TRBV5-6 and TRBJ1-1; D gene ambiguous. V gave up 3 bases and J gave up 11 bases, with 17 bases separating them. CDR1 is SGHDT and CDR2 is YYEEEE in the germline V gene. The CDR3 covers 13 residues. CDR3: CASSWQTQIEAFF. CDR3 nucleotides: TGTGCCAGCAGCTGGCAGACACAAATTGAGGCTTTCTTT.

The rearrangement joins TRBV27 to TRBJ2-6; tentatively, D is TRBD2 (5 bases). V was shortened by 1 base and J by 0 bases, with 7 bases between the two germline ends. CDR1 is MNHEY and CDR2 is SMNVEV in the germline V gene (reference sequence). The CDR3 is 16 residues long. CDR3 region: CASSLFGVSGANVLTF. CDR3 in DNA: TGTGCCAGCAGTTTATTCGGGGTCTCTGGGGCCAACGTCCTGACTTTC.

This chain's CDR3 is CASSPRRGPLLSYEQYF. For the CDR3, the DNA is TGCGCCAGCAGCCCCCGGCGGGGTCCACTACTCTCCTACGAGCAGTACTTC. The chain couples TRBV5-1 to TRBJ2-7; maybe TRBD2 (6 bases). The CDR3 length is 17 residues. V was clipped by 4 bases and J by 0 bases, with 20 bases between them. Looked up from germline, CDR1 is SGHRS and CDR2 is YFSETQ.

The genes are TRBV7-2 and TRBJ2-1; 13 bases agree with TRBD2. Germline V gene lookup returns CDR1 SGHTA and CDR2 FQGNSA. The CDR3 consists of 17 residues. V lost 2 bases, J lost 8 bases, and 9 bases stayed unmatched. CDR3 protein: CASSLRLAGGLKDEQFF. The CDR3 nucleotides are TGTGCCAGCAGCTTAAGACTAGCGGGGGGCCTGAAGGATGAGCAGTTCTTC.

In the case of this clone: The sample carries other DNA sequences with the same CDR3. The DNA of the CDR3 is TGTGCCAGCAGTCCGGGACTTTACAATGAGCAGTTCTTC. The encoded protein is CASSPGLYNEQFF. The rearrangement uses TRBV27 and TRBJ2-1; tentative D call: TRBD2 (6 bases). V was pared by 5 bases and J by 4 bases, with 9 bases between. CDR1 and CDR2 (germline): MNHEY, SMNVEV (reference sequence). The CDR3 is 13 residues long.

V gene TRBV6-1 combines with J gene TRBJ1-6; D is ambiguous. The CDR3 is 14 residues long. The V gene's germline CDR1 is MNHNS and CDR2 SASEGT. V lost 4 bases to trimming and J lost 9 bases, with 13 bases between them. The CDR3 DNA sequence: TGTGCCAGCAGTGGAGGAACGGAGGGTTCACCCCTCCACTTT. Translating it yields CASSGGTEGSPLHF.

This chain connects TRBV7-8 to TRBJ1-6, with 11 bases fitting TRBD1. The germline gives CDR1 SGHVS, CDR2 FQNEAQ. The CDR3 consists of 16 residues. V dropped 3 bases and J dropped 8; count of bases not matched to a gene: 6. CDR3 sequence (DNA): TGTGCCAGCAGCTTTCGGAGGACAGGGGGCGATTCACCCCTCCACTTT. Amino acids: CASSFRRTGGDSPLHF.

The chain has TRBV19 and TRBJ2-7; 8 nucleotides align to TRBD2. The CDR3 covers 18 residues. Germline trimming cut 4 bases from V and 2 bases from J; bases unmatched to any gene: 16. CDR1 is LNHDA and CDR2 is SQIVND in the germline V gene (reference sequence). DNA for the CDR3: TGTGCCAGTAGTAAGGCTCCTGCTGGGCGGGGGGTGACCTACGAGCAGTACTTC. Amino acid sequence: CASSKAPAGRGVTYEQYF.

The chain has TRBV4-2 and TRBJ1-6; no reliable D call. Germline CDR1 and CDR2: LGHNA and YNFKEQ. The V gene lost 1 base and the J gene lost 10 bases, with 8 bases spanning the gap. The CDR3 runs 13 residues. In DNA form, the CDR3 reads TGTGCCAGCAGCCAAGTCAGGCTATCACCCCTCCACTTT. It is translated as CASSQVRLSPLHF.

The CDR3 reads CASSGQGPDTQYF. The CDR3 DNA reads as TGTGCCAGCAGCGGACAGGGCCCAGATACGCAGTATTTT. The chain recombines TRBV7-6 with TRBJ2-3, with TRBD1 matching 8 bases. The CDR3 covers 13 residues. V lost 5 bases and J lost 4; bases outside the gene matches: 2. The germline CDR1 and CDR2 sequences are SGHVS and FNYEAQ.

The V and J genes are TRBV7-9 and TRBJ1-1; TRBD1 aligns across 7 bases. Germline V gene sequence: CDR1 SEHNR, CDR2 FQNEAQ (reference sequence). The V and J ends lost 7 bases and 9 bases, in that order; junction bases with no gene match: 8. The CDR3 runs to 12 residues. The CDR3 protein is CASTETGQKAFF. Here the CDR3 DNA reads TGTGCCAGCACGGAGACGGGACAGAAAGCTTTCTTT.

Here the CDR3 DNA reads TGTGCCAGCAGCCGCAAATCTGAGGGAAAACTGTTTTTT. The encoded protein is CASSRKSEGKLFF. The genes are TRBV27 and TRBJ1-4, with D unresolved. Germline V gene sequence: CDR1 MNHEY, CDR2 SMNVEV (reference sequence). CDR3 length equals 13 residues. Deletions cut 6 bases from V and 10 bases from J, with 15 bases between.

V usage is TRBV18 and J usage is TRBJ2-1, with D perhaps TRBD2 (6 bases). Looked up from germline, CDR1 is KGHSH and CDR2 is LQKENI. The CDR3 runs to 15 residues. V lost 6 bases to trimming and J lost 7 bases, with 19 bases between them. CDR3: CASSSLANSGNEQFF. Here the CDR3 DNA reads TGTGCCAGCTCCTCTCTAGCGAACTCAGGTAATGAGCAGTTCTTC.

The genes are TRBV28 and TRBJ2-5, with 8 bases aligning to TRBD1. The CDR3 is made up of 16 amino acids. Trimming cost V 1 base and J 2 bases; bases outside gene matches: 6. Germline CDR1 is MDHEN and CDR2 is SYDVKM. The CDR3 reads CASSLSGQGRQETQYF. In DNA form, the CDR3 reads TGTGCCAGCAGTTTATCCGGACAGGGTAGACAAGAGACCCAGTACTTC.

The gene calls are TRBV4-3 and TRBJ2-5, with 9 bases fitting TRBD1. The CDR3 runs 15 residues. With 0 bases clipped from V and 4 bases from J, the junction kept 3 bases outside the gene matches. Germline CDR1 LGHNA, CDR2 YSLEER. The chain's CDR3 is CASSQDGTGPETQYF. The CDR3 nucleotides read TGCGCCAGCAGCCAAGACGGGACAGGGCCAGAGACCCAGTACTTC.

V is TRBV30 and J is TRBJ2-1; 9 positions agree with TRBD2. The CDR3 has 14 amino acids. Germline V lookup: CDR1 GTSNPN, CDR2 SVGIG (reference sequence). V dropped 1 base and J dropped 4; count of bases not matched to a gene: 2. The chain's CDR3 is CAWSGGGGYNEQFF. CDR3 coding DNA: TGTGCCTGGAGTGGCGGGGGGGGATACAATGAGCAGTTCTTC.

The V call is TRBV10-2, the J call TRBJ2-3, with 7 bases that match TRBD1. The germline CDR1 and CDR2 sequences are WSHSY and SAAADI. The trim removed 3 bases at V and 6 bases at J, leaving 9 bases unmatched. The CDR3 extends over 15 amino acids. The CDR3 DNA sequence: TGCGCCAGCAGTGACGGGGACAGAGCCCTTGATACGCAGTATTTT. Protein product: CASSDGDRALDTQYF.

The J gene is TRBJ1-2, the V gene TRBV2, with 10 bases aligning to TRBD1. From germline, CDR1 is SNHLY and CDR2 FYNNEI. The CDR3 spans 15 residues. V shed 2 bases and J 8 bases; nucleotides not matched to a gene: 8. CDR3 sequence reads: CASSEPGQGIEGYTF. CDR3 sequence (DNA): TGTGCCAGCAGTGAACCGGGACAGGGGATAGAAGGCTACACCTTC.

This sequence joins TRBV6-1 and TRBJ2-5; perhaps TRBD2 as D (5 bases). CDR1 is MNHNS and CDR2 is SASEGT in the germline V gene. This CDR3 contains 16 residues. Deletions cut 2 bases from V and 0 bases from J, with 13 bases between. CDR3 loop: CASSEWFSGNQETQYF. DNA for the CDR3: TGTGCCAGCAGTGAATGGTTTTCCGGGAACCAAGAGACCCAGTACTTC.

The chain couples TRBV6-5 to TRBJ1-5; D is possibly TRBD1 (6 bases). V was shortened by 2 bases and J by 3 bases, with 8 bases between the two germline ends. From germline, CDR1 is MNHEY and CDR2 SVGAGI. The CDR3 runs to 14 residues. DNA of the CDR3: TGTGCCAGCAGTTACAACAGGGACAATCAGCCCCAGCATTTT. Its protein is CASSYNRDNQPQHF.

The chain carries TRBV7-6 and TRBJ1-1; D might be TRBD1 (6 bases). Trimming removed 2 bases at V and 1 base at J, with 11 bases between. The CDR3 loop spans 15 amino acids. Germline V gives CDR1 SGHVS, CDR2 FNYEAQ. In DNA, the CDR3 is TGTGCCAGCAGCTTAATTGCAGGGGCGAACACTGAAGCTTTCTTT. Protein product: CASSLIAGANTEAFF.

The chain has TRBV4-3 and TRBJ1-4; TRBD1 is a possible D gene (5 bases). Germline-derived CDR1 and CDR2 are LGHNA and YSLEER. Trimming pared 0 bases from V and 4 bases from J, leaving 9 bases between. The CDR3 spans 15 residues. This CDR3 reads CASSQDQGNNEKLFF. Written as DNA, the CDR3 is TGCGCCAGCAGCCAAGACCAGGGTAATAATGAAAAACTGTTTTTT.

The chain recombines TRBV7-2 with TRBJ2-4, with D perhaps matching TRBD1 (5 bases). Germline assignment: CDR1 SGHTA and CDR2 FQGNSA. Deletions cut 1 base from V and 9 bases from J, with 13 bases between. CDR3 length: 14 amino acids. The CDR3 reads CASSLGQTTGIQYF. CDR3 DNA sequence: TGTGCCAGCAGCTTAGGACAGACCACCGGCATTCAGTACTTC. The variable domain in full, with the rest retrieved from reference TRBV7-2 and TRBJ2-4, is GAGVSQSPSNKVTEKGKDVELRCDPISGHTALYWYRQSLGQGLEFLIYFQGNSAPDKSGLPSDRFSAERTGGSVSTLTIQRTQQEDSAVYLCASSLGQTTGIQYFGAGTRLSVL.

The rearrangement uses TRBV9 and TRBJ1-1; no definite D call. Deletions cut 4 bases from V and 0 bases from J, with 10 bases between. Germline CDR1 and CDR2: SGDLS and YYNGEE. This CDR3 is 14 amino acids long. The CDR3 region has the DNA TGTGCCAGCAGCCTTCAGGCAGTGAACACTGAAGCTTTCTTT. Translated, it gives CASSLQAVNTEAFF.

The chain recombines TRBV19 with TRBJ2-2; 9 bases map to TRBD2. The CDR3 totals 18 residues. The junction had 11 bases not matched to a gene; V was cut back by 0 bases and J by 6 bases. The V gene's germline CDR1 is LNHDA and CDR2 SQIVND (reference sequence). In DNA, the CDR3 is TGTGCCAGTAGTATAGATTTCCCCAGCGGGGGGTTCGCCGGGGAGCTGTTTTTT. It translates to CASSIDFPSGGFAGELFF.